The 16 T cell receptor beta chains presented below share a single source sample, sequenced in a study of technical replicates of blood from a handful of donors. This table comes from immunoSEQ multiplex PCR, and its TCRdb copy is limited to in-frame clones, with some not included. The repertoire holds some 62,000 clones, approximately 89% seen once, with over 4.5% in the top ten. The sample comprised PBMCs. The receptors were sampled from a human donor in good health. Some clones in this sample may be carry-over from other donors' samples.

The V call is TRBV9, the J call TRBJ2-2; tentative D call: TRBD2 (6 bases). V lost 7 bases and J 5 bases, leaving 12 bases between the germline ends. Germline V gives CDR1 SGDLS, CDR2 YYNGEE. The CDR3 length is 13 residues. CDR3: CASASEGTGELFF. Here the CDR3 DNA reads TGTGCCAGCGCCTCGGAGGGTACCGGGGAGCTGTTTTTT.

The gene calls are TRBV7-2 and TRBJ2-2; D is unclear. The V end lost 3 bases, the J end lost 5 bases, and 10 bases lay between the germline ends. The germline CDR1 and CDR2 sequences are SGHTA and FQGNSA. This CDR3 is 14 amino acids long. CDR3 nucleotides: TGTGCCAGCAGCTTTTTCAGTGAAACCGGGGAGCTGTTTTTT. It is translated as CASSFFSETGELFF.

The sample holds a few counts of this clone. The chain links TRBV10-3 to TRBJ2-3; TRBD2 aligns across 7 bases. The CDR3 spans 17 residues. V lost 3 bases and J lost 4; bases outside the gene matches: 13. CDR1 ENHRY and CDR2 SYGVKD come from the germline V gene. CDR3 protein: CAISDARGGLAPDTQYF. DNA of the CDR3: TGTGCCATCAGTGACGCCCGGGGAGGGCTAGCGCCAGATACGCAGTATTTT.

The V and J genes are TRBV11-2 and TRBJ2-1; 9 bases align to TRBD2. Trimming at V came to 3 bases and at J to 4 bases, leaving 7 bases not matched to a gene. In germline, CDR1 is SGHAT, CDR2 FQNNGV. This CDR3 region has 16 residues. The CDR3 spells CASSFGRGGLYNEQFF. The CDR3 bases are TGTGCCAGCAGCTTCGGGCGGGGGGGCCTTTACAATGAGCAGTTCTTC. Based on the CDR3 plus reference TRBV11-2 and TRBJ2-1, the full variable domain is EAGVAQSPRYKIIEKRQSVAFWCNPISGHATLYWYQQILGQGPKLLIQFQNNGVVDDSQLPKDRFSAERLKGVDSTLKIQPAKLEDSAVYLCASSFGRGGLYNEQFFGPGTRLTVL.

CDR3 loop: CASSLKGSGEAFF. CDR3 in DNA: TGCGCCAGCAGCTTGAAGGGTAGCGGTGAAGCTTTCTTT. The rearrangement joins TRBV5-1 to TRBJ1-1; D unresolved. The CDR3 is 13 residues long. V lost 1 base to trimming and J lost 7 bases, with 11 bases between them. The germline CDR1 and CDR2 sequences are SGHRS and YFSETQ.

The chain is built from TRBV10-3 and TRBJ2-1; 11 bases agree with TRBD2. Germline CDR1 and CDR2: ENHRY and SYGVKD. V lost 6 bases to trimming and J lost 3 bases; unmatched junction nucleotides: 16. The CDR3 contains 19 residues. The CDR3 nucleotides read TGTGCCATCAGAGCCGGGACAGGGCTTACTAGCGGGGGCTACAATGAGCAGTTCTTC. Amino acids: CAIRAGTGLTSGGYNEQFF.

The V gene is TRBV4-3, the J gene TRBJ2-1; 8 bases are a match to TRBD2. Germline V gene lookup returns CDR1 LGHNA and CDR2 YSLEER. The length of the CDR3 is 14 residues. The V segment lost 4 bases and the J segment 9 bases; nucleotides outside the gene matches: 8. CDR3 nucleotide sequence: TGCGCCAGCAGCCGAGCGGGGGCCGGGCCTGAGCAGTTCTTC. As protein: CASSRAGAGPEQFF.

This sequence joins TRBV18 and TRBJ2-3; D gene unclear. Deletions cut 5 bases from V and 4 bases from J, with 7 bases between. The CDR3 is 12 residues long. Germline values: CDR1 KGHSH, CDR2 LQKENI. The CDR3 here is CASSSQADTQYF. CDR3 DNA sequence: TGTGCCAGCTCAAGTCAGGCAGATACGCAGTATTTT.

The chain has TRBV7-8 and TRBJ2-7; TRBD1 matches at 9 bases. V gave up 5 bases and J gave up 6 bases; unmatched junction bases: 8. The CDR3 is 14 residues long. Germline lookup yields CDR1 SGHVS and CDR2 FQNEAQ. CDR3 nucleotide sequence: TGTGCCAGCAGCCCCGGACAGGGGCTTGGCGAGCAGTACTTC. Translating gives CASSPGQGLGEQYF.

This clone showed up just a few times. The chain recombines TRBV29-1 with TRBJ1-1; tentatively, D is TRBD1 (6 bases). The V end lost 3 bases, the J end lost 6 bases, and 11 bases lay between the germline ends. Germline CDR1 is SQVTM and CDR2 is ANQGSEA. CDR3 length: 12 amino acids. The CDR3 spells CSVEGTPAEAFF. For the CDR3, the DNA is TGCAGCGTTGAGGGGACACCAGCTGAAGCTTTCTTT.

The V call is TRBV6-1, the J call TRBJ2-1, with D hard to call. Germline-derived CDR1 and CDR2 are MNHNS and SASEGT. V lost 4 bases and J lost 7, with 11 bases in between. This CDR3 spans 13 amino acids. The CDR3 spells CASSVLDRNEQFF. The CDR3 DNA sequence: TGTGCCAGCAGTGTTCTAGATAGAAATGAGCAGTTCTTC.

The chain employs TRBV6-1 and TRBJ1-6; D may be TRBD1 (5 bases). This CDR3 comprises 14 residues. V was cut by 5 bases and J by 10 bases, with 15 bases left in between. Per germline, CDR1 MNHNS and CDR2 SASEGT. Here the CDR3 reads CASSPAGGGSPLHF. The CDR3, as DNA: TGTGCCAGCAGTCCCGCGGGGGGAGGATCACCCCTCCACTTT.

The chain couples TRBV7-3 to TRBJ1-1; weak D call: TRBD1 (6 bases). Germline V gives CDR1 SGHTA, CDR2 FQGTGA. CDR3 length: 13 residues. Between the trimmed V and J ends, which lost 5 bases and 2 bases, there was a span of 9 bases. In nucleotides, the CDR3 is TGTGCCAGCAGCCCGGACAGTAACACTGAAGCTTTCTTT. This sequence encodes CASSPDSNTEAFF.

The chain employs TRBV4-2 and TRBJ2-7, with 9 nucleotides matching TRBD1. CDR3 length: 13 amino acids. Germline V CDR1 and CDR2: LGHNA, YNFKEQ. V was clipped by 4 bases and J by 10 bases; unmatched bases: 8. CDR3 amino acids: CASSPDRGRTQYF. The CDR3 nucleotides are TGTGCCAGCAGCCCCGACAGGGGGAGGACACAGTACTTC.

The rearrangement joins TRBV13 to TRBJ2-3; no definite D call. V lost 5 bases and J lost 0, with 3 bases in between. The CDR3 is 12 residues long. Germline-derived CDR1 and CDR2 are PRHDT and FYEKMQ (reference sequence). The CDR3 reads CASSRSTDTQYF. The CDR3 region has the DNA TGTGCCAGCAGCCGGAGCACAGATACGCAGTATTTT.

J is TRBJ2-5 and V is TRBV5-4; D possibly corresponds to TRBD1 (5 bases). Deletions cut 0 bases from V and 4 bases from J, with 10 bases between. The CDR3 has 14 amino acids. Germline V lookup: CDR1 SGHNT, CDR2 YYREEE (reference sequence). The DNA of the CDR3 is TGTGCCAGCAGCTTGGCCCCACAGGCAGAGACCCAGTACTTC. It translates to CASSLAPQAETQYF. Filled out from reference TRBV5-4 and TRBJ2-5, the complete variable domain reads ETGVTQSPTHLIKTRGQQVTLRCSSQSGHNTVSWYQQALGQGPQFIFQYYREEENGRGNFPPRFSGLQFPNYSSELNVNALELDDSALYLCASSLAPQAETQYFGPGTRLLVL.